This TCR beta chain was obtained from a study of cytomegalovirus exposure and HLA in healthy donors. Germline CDR1 reads MNHNY; CDR2 reads SVGAGI (reference sequence). The V gene lost 4 bases and the J gene lost 5 bases, with 14 bases spanning the gap. This CDR3 is 14 amino acids long. This table comes from immunoSEQ multiplex PCR, and its TCRdb copy is limited to in-frame clones, with some not included. Found here are 150,000 to 200,000 clones, approximately 86% of them singletons; the top ten hold less than 9.5%. This sequence joins TRBV6-6 and TRBJ1-1; D is perhaps TRBD1 (5 bases). This sequence originates from a man aged 25 to 40 in good health and CMV-seropositive. The sequencing input was PBMCs. CDR3: CASSFGGVGTEAFF. For the CDR3, the DNA is TGTGCCAGCAGTTTTGGGGGGGTTGGGACTGAAGCTTTCTTT.